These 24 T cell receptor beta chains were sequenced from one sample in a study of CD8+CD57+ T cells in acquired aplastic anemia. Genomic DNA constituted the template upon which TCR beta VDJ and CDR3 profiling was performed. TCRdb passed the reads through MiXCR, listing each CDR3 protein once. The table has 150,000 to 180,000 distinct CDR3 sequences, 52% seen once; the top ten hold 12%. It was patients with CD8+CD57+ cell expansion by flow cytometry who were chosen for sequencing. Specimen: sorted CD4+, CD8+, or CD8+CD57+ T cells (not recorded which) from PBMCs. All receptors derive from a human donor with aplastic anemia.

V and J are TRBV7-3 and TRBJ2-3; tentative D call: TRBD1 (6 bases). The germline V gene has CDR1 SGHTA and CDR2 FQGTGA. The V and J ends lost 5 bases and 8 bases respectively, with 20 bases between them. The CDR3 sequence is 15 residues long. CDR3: CASSNVSGDDGTQYF. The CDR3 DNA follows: TGTGCCAGCAGCAACGTATCAGGGGACGATGGTACGCAGTATTTT.

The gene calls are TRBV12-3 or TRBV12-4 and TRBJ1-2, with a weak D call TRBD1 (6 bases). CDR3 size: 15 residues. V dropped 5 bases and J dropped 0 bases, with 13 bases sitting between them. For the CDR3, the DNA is TGTGCCAGCAGTATACAGGGAGAAGCTAACTATGGCTACACCTTC. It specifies CASSIQGEANYGYTF.

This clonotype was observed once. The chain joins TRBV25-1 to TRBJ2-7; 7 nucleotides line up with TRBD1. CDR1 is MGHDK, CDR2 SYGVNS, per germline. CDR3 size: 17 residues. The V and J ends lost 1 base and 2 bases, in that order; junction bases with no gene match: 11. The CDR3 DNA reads TGTGCCAGCAGTGAATGGAGGAATCCAGGGGGAACCTACGAGCAGTACTTC. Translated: CASSEWRNPGGTYEQYF.

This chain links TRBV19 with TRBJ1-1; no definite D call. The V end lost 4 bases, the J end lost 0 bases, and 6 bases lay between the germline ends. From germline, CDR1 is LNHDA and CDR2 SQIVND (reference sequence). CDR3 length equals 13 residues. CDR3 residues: CASSSQLNTEAFF. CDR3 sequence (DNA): TGTGCCAGTAGTAGTCAATTGAACACTGAAGCTTTCTTT. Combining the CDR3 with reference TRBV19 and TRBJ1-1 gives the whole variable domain DGGITQSPKYLFRKEGQNVTLSCEQNLNHDAMYWYRQDPGQGLRLIYYSQIVNDFQKGDIAEGYSVSREKKESFPLTVTSAQKNPTAFYLCASSSQLNTEAFFGQGTRLTVV.

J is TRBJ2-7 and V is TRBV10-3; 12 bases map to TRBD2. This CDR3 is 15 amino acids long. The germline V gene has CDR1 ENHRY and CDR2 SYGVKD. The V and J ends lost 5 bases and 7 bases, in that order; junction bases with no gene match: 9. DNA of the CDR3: TGTGCCATCAGTCCCTCTAGCGGGGGGGCCGGAGAGCAGTACTTC. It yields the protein CAISPSSGGAGEQYF.

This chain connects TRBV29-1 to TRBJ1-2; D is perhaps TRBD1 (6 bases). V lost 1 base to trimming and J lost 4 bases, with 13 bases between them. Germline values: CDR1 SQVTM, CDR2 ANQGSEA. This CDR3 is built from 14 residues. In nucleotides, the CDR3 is TGCAGCGTTGAAGGGGACAAAGACTTCTATGGCTACACCTTC. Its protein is CSVEGDKDFYGYTF.

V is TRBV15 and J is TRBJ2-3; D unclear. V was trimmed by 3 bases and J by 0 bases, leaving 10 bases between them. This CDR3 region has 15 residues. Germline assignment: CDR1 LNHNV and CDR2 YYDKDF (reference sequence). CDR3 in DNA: TGTGCCACCAGCAGCCCTACTACTAGCACAGATACGCAGTATTTT. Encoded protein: CATSSPTTSTDTQYF.

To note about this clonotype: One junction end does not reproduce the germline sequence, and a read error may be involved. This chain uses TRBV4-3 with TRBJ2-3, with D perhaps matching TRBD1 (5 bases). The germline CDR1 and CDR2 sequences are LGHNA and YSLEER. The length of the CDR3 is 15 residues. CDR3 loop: CASSQEGRPTDTQYF. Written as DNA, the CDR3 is TGCGCCAGCAGCCAAGAAGGGCGCCCGACAGATACGCAGTACTTT.

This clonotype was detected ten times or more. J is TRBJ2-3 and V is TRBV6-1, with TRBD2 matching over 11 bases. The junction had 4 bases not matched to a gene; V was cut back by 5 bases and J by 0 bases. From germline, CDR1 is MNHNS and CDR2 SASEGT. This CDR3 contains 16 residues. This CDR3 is CASSLGTSGSTDTQYF. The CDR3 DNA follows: TGTGCCAGCAGTCTCGGGACTAGCGGCAGCACAGATACGCAGTATTTT.

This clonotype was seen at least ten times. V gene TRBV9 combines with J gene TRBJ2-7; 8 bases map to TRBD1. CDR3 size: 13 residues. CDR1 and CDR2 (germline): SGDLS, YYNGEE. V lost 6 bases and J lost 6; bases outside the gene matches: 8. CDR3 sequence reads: CASTTGTGGEQYF. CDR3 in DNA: TGTGCCAGCACCACCGGGACAGGAGGCGAGCAGTACTTC.

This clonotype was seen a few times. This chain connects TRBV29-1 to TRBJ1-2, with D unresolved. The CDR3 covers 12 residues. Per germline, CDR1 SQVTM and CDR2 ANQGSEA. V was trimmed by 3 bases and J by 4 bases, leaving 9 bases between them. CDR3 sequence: CSVDDTLYGYTF. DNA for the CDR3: TGCAGCGTTGACGACACGCTCTATGGCTACACCTTC. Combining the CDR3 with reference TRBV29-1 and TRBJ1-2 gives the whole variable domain SAVISQKPSRDICQRGTSLTIQCQVDSQVTMMFWYRQQPGQSLTLIATANQGSEATYESGFVIDKFPISRPNLTFSTLTVSNMSPEDSSIYLCSVDDTLYGYTFGSGTRLTVV.

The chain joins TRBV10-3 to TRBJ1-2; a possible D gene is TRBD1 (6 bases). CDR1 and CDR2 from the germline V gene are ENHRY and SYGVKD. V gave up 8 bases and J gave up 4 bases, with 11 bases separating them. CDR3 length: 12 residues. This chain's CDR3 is CAISGQTYGYTF. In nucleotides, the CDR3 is TGTGCCATCTCCGGACAGACCTATGGCTACACCTTC.

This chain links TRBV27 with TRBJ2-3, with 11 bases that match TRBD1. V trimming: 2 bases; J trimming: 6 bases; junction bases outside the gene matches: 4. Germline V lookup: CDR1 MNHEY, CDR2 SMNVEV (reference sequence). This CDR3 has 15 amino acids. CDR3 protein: CASSLGTGGFDTQYF. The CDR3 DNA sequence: TGTGCCAGCAGTTTAGGGACAGGGGGTTTCGATACGCAGTATTTT.

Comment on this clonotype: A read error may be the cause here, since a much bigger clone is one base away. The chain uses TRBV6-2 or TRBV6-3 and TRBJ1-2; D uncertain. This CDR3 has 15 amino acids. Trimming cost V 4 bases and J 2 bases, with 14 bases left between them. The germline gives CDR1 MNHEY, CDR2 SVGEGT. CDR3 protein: CASSCLLETNYGYTF. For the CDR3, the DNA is TGTGCCAGCAGTTGCTTACTGGAGACCAACTATGGCTACACCTTC.

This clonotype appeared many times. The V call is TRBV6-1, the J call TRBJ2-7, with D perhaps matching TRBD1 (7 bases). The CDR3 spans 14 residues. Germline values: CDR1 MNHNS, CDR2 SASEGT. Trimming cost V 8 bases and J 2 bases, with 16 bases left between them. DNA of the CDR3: TGTGCCAGCGCGCGGCGGAGGGGGCCCTACGAGCAGTACTTC. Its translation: CASARRRGPYEQYF.

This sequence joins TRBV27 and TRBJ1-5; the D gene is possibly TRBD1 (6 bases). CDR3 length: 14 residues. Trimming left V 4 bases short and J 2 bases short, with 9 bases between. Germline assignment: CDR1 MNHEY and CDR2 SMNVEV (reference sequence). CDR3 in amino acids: CASSSQGRNQPQHF. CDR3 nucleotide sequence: TGTGCCAGCAGTTCACAGGGACGCAATCAGCCCCAGCATTTT.

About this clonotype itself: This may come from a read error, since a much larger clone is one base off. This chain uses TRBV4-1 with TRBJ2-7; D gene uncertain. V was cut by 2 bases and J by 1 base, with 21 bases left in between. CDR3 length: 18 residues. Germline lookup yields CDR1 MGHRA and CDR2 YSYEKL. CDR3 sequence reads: CASSQPQATDTRSYEQYF. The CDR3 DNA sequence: TGCGCCAGCAGCCAACCCCAGGCCACTGACACAAGATCCTACGAGCAGTACTTC.

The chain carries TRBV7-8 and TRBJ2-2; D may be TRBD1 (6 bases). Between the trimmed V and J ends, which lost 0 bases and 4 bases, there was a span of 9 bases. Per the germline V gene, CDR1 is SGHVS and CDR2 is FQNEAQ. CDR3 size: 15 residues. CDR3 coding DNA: TGTGCCAGCAGCTTAGCGGGGGCCCTCACCGGGGAGCTGTTTTTT. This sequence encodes CASSLAGALTGELFF. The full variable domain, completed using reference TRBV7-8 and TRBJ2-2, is GAGVSQSPRYKVAKRGQDVALRCDPISGHVSLFWYQQALGQGPEFLTYFQNEAQLDKSGLPSDRFFAERPEGSVSTLKIQRTQQEDSAVYLCASSLAGALTGELFFGEGSRLTVL.

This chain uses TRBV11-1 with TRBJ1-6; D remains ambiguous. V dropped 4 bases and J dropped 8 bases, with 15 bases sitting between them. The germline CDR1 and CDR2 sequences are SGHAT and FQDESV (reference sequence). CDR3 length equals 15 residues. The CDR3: CASSSRRKPDSPLHF. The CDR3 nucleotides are TGTGCCAGCAGCTCCCGGAGGAAGCCCGATTCACCCCTCCACTTT.

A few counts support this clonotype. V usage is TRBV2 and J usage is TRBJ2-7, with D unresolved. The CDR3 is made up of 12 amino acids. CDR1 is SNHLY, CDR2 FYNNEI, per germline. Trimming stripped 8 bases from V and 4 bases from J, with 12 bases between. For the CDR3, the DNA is TGTGCCAGCTCGAGGCTGGGGTACGAGCAGTACTTC. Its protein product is CASSRLGYEQYF.

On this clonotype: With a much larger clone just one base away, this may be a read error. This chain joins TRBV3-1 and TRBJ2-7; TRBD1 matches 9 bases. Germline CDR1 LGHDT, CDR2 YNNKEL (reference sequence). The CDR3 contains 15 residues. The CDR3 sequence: CASSQRTGAAYGQYF. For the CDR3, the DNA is TGTGCCAGCAGCCAAAGGACAGGGGCAGCCTACGGGCAGTACTTC.

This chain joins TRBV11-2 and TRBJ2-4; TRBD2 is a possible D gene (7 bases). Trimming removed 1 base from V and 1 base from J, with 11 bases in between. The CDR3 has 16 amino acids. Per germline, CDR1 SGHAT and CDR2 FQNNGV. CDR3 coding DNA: TGTGCCAGCAGCTTAGTCGGGGGGCTGGCCAAAAACATTCAGTACTTC. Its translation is CASSLVGGLAKNIQYF.

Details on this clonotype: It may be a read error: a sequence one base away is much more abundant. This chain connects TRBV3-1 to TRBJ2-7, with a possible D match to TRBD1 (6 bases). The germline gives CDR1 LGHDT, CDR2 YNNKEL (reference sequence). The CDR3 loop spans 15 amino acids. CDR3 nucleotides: TGTGCCAGCAGCCATGGGGGCGACGGGCTCTACGAGCAGTGCTTC. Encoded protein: CASSHGGDGLYEQCF.

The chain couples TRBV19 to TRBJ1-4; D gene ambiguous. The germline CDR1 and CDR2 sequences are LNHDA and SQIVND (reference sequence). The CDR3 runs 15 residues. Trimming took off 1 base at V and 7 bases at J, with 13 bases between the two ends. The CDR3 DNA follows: TGTGCCAGTAGTATAGCCTACCCTCGCAGTGAAAAACTGTTTTTT. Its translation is CASSIAYPRSEKLFF.